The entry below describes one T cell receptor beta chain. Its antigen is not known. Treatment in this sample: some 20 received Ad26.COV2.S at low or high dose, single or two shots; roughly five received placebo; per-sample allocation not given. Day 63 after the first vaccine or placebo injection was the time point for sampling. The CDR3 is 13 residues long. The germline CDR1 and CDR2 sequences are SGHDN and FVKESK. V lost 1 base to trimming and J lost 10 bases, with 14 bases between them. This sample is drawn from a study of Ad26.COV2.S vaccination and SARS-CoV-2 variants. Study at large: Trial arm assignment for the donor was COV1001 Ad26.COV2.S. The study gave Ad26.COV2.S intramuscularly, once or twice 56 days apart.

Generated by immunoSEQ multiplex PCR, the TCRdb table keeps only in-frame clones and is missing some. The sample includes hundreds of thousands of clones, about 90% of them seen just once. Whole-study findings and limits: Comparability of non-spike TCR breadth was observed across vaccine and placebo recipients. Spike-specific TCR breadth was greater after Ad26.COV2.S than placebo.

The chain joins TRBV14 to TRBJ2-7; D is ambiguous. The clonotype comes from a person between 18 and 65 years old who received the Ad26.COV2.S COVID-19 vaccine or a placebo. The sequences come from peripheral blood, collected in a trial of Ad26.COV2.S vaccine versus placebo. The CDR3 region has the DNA TGTGCCAGCAGCCAAGGGTCTCAGAGGAGCCAGTACTTC. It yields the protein CASSQGSQRSQYF. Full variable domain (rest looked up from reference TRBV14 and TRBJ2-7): EAGVTQFPSHSVIEKGQTVTLRCDPISGHDNLYWYRRVMGKEIKFLLHFVKESKQDESGMPNNRFLAERTGGTYSTLKVQPAELEDSGVYFCASSQGSQRSQYFGPGTRLTVT.